This TCR beta chain was identified during a study of cytomegalovirus exposure and HLA in healthy donors. At the level of the study: The study's early data release held about 85 million unique TCRs from HLA-typed donors.

Findings of the study overall: Productive status was seen about 87% or about 30% of the time for most TCR beta V segments in an earlier analysis. Further analysis, carried out later, found HLA-associated TCR beta chains more clonally expanded than equally common other chains.

With 60 Vbeta and 13 Jbeta primers, the PCR was carried out. Method: immunoSEQ multiplex PCR; TCRdb's copy keeps in-frame clones and lacks some. The table includes about 82,000 clones, 80% to 90% detected once. Germline V CDR1 and CDR2: LNHDA, SQIVND (reference sequence). This CDR3 has 14 amino acids. V gave up 3 bases and J gave up 6 bases, with 14 bases separating them. There are a few counts of this clone. Its antigen is not identified. V and J are TRBV19 and TRBJ1-2; D is possibly TRBD1 (6 bases). The receptor's source is a man between 18 and 35 years old in good health and CMV-seronegative. Material for sequencing was PBMCs. The CDR3 here is CASSIGTGQDGYTF. The CDR3 DNA follows: TGTGCCAGTAGTATTGGAACAGGGCAGGATGGCTACACCTTC.